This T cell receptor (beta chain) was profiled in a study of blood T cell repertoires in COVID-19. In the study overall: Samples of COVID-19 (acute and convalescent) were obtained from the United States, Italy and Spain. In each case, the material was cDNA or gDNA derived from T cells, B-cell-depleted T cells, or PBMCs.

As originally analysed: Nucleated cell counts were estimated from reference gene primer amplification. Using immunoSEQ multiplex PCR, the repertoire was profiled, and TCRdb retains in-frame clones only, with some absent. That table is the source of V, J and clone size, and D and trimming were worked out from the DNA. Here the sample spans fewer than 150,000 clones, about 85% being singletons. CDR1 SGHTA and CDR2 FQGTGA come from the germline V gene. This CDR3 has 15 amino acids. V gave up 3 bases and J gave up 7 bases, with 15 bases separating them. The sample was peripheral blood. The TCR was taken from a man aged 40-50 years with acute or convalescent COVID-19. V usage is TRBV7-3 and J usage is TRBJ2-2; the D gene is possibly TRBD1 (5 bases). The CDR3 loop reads CASSLAQGMNGELFF. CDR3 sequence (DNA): TGTGCCAGCAGCTTGGCTCAGGGTATGAACGGGGAGCTGTTTTTT. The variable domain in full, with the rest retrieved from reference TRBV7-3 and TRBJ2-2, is GAGVSQTPSNKVTEKGKYVELRCDPISGHTALYWYRQSLGQGPEFLIYFQGTGAADDSGLPNDRFFAVRPEGSVSTLKIQRTERGDSAVYLCASSLAQGMNGELFFGEGSRLTVL.